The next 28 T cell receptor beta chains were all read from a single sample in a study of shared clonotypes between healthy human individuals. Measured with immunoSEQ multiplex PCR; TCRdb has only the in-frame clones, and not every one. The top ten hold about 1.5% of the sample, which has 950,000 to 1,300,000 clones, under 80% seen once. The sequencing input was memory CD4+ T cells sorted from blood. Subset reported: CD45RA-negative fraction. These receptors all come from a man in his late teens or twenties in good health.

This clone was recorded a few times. The CDR3 is CASSLRAGAYNEQFF. For the CDR3, the DNA is TGTGCCAGCAGCCTAAGGGCAGGAGCCTACAATGAGCAGTTCTTC. This rearrangement joins TRBV7-3 to TRBJ2-1; D remains unclear. From germline, CDR1 is SGHTA and CDR2 FQGTGA. The CDR3 extends over 15 amino acids. Deletions cut 5 bases from V and 2 bases from J, with 13 bases between.

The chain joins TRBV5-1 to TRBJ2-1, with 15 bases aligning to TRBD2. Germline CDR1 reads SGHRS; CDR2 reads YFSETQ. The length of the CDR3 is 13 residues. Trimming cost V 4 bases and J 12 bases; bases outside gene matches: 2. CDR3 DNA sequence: TGCGCCAGCAGCCCGGGACTAGCGGGGGGGCAGTTCTTC. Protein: CASSPGLAGGQFF.

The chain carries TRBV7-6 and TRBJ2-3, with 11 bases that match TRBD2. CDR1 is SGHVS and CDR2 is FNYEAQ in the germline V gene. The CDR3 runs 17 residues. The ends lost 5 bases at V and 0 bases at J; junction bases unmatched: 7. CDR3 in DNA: TGTGCCAGCAGCCTCTACGGGACTAGCGGTAGCACAGATACGCAGTATTTT. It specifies CASSLYGTSGSTDTQYF. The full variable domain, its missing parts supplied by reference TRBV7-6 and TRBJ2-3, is GAGVSQSPRYKVTKRGQDVALRCDPISGHVSLYWYRQALGQGPEFLTYFNYEAQQDKSGLPNDRFSAERPEGSISTLTIQRTEQRDSAMYRCASSLYGTSGSTDTQYFGPGTRLTVL.

This CDR3 is CASSFPLANEQFF. CDR3 nucleotide sequence: TGTGCCAGCAGCTTCCCACTAGCGAATGAGCAGTTCTTC. The gene calls are TRBV5-6 and TRBJ2-1; 7 bases agree with TRBD2. Germline lookup yields CDR1 SGHDT and CDR2 YYEEEE. V shed 2 bases, J shed 7 bases, and the junction held 3 bases outside the gene matches. The CDR3 length is 13 residues.

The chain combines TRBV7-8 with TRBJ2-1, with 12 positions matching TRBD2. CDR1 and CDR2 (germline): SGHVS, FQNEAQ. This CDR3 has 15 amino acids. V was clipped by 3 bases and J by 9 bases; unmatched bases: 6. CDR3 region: CASSLTSGSRGEQFF. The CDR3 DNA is TGTGCCAGCAGCTTGACTAGCGGGAGTCGGGGTGAGCAGTTCTTC.

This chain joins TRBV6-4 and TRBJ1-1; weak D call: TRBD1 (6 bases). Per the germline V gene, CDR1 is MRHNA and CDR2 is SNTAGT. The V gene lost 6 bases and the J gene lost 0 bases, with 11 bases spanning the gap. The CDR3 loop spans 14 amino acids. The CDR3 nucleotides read TGTGCCAGCAGACCGGGACACTTGAACACTGAAGCTTTCTTT. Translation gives CASRPGHLNTEAFF.

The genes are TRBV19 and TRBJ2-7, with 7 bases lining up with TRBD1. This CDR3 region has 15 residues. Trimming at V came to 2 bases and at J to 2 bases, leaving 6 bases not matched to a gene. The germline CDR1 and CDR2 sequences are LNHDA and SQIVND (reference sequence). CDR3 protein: CASSISRTGAYEQYF. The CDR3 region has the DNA TGTGCCAGTAGTATATCGAGGACAGGAGCCTACGAGCAGTACTTC.

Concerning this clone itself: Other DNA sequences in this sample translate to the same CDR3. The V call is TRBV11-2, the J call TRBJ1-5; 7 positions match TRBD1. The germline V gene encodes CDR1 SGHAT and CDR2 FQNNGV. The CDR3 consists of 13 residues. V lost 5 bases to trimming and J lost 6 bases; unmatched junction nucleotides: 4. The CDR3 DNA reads TGTGCCAGCAGCCCCGACAGGGCTCAGCCCCAGCATTTT. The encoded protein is CASSPDRAQPQHF.

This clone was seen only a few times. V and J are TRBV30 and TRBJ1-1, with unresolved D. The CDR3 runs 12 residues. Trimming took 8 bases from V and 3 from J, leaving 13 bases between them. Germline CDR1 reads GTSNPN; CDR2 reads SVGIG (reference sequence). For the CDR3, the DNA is TGTGCCCGTGATACTTTGTACACTGAAGCTTTCTTT. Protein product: CARDTLYTEAFF.

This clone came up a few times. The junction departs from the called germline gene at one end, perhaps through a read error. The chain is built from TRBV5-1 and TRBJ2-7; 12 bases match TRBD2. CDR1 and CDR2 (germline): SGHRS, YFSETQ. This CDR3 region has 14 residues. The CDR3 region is CASRTSGMIYEQYF. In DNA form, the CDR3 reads TGTGCCAGCAGGACTAGCGGGATGATTTACGAGCAGTACTTC.

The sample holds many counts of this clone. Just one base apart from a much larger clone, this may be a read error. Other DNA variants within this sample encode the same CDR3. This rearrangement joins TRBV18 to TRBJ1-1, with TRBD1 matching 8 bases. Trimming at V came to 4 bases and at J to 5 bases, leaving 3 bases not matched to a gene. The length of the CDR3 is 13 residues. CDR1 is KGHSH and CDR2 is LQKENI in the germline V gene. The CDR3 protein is CASSRTGGTEAFF. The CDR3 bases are TGTGCCAGCTCACGAACAGGGGGAACTGAAGCTTTCTTT.

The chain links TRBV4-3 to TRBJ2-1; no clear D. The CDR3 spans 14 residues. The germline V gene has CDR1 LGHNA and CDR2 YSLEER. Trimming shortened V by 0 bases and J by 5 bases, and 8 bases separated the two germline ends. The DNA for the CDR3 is TGCGCCAGCAGCCAAGAGGTTCGCAACAATGAGCAGTTCTTC. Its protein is CASSQEVRNNEQFF.

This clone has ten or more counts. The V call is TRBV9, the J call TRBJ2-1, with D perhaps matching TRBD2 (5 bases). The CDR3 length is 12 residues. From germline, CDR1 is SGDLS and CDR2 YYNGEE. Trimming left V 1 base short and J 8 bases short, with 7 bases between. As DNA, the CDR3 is TGTGCCAGCAGCGTAATCGGGGATGAGCAGTTCTTC. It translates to CASSVIGDEQFF. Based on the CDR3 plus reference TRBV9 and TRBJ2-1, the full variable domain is DSGVTQTPKHLITATGQRVTLRCSPRSGDLSVYWYQQSLDQGLQFLIQYYNGEERAKGNILERFSAQQFPDLHSELNLSSLELGDSALYFCASSVIGDEQFFGPGTRLTVL.

CDR3 sequence reads: CASSLAGVIHEQFF. CDR3 nucleotides: TGTGCCAGCAGCTTAGCGGGAGTGATTCATGAGCAGTTCTTC. The chain links TRBV7-9 to TRBJ2-1; D possibly corresponds to TRBD2 (5 bases). Trimming took off 0 bases at V and 8 bases at J, with 11 bases between the two ends. The CDR3 has 14 amino acids. The germline gives CDR1 SEHNR, CDR2 FQNEAQ (reference sequence). Full variable domain (missing parts from reference TRBV7-9 and TRBJ2-1): DTGVSQNPRHKITKRGQNVTFRCDPISEHNRLYWYRQTLGQGPEFLTYFQNEAQLEKSRLLSDRFSAERPKGSFSTLEIQRTEQGDSAMYLCASSLAGVIHEQFFGPGTRLTVL.

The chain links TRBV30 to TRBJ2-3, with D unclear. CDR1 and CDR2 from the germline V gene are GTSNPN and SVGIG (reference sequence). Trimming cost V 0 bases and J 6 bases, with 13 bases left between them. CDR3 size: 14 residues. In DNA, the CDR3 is TGTGCCTGGAGTGTTGCATCGCTGAGGGATACGCAGTATTTT. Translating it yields CAWSVASLRDTQYF. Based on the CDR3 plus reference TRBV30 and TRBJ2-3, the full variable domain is SQTIHQWPATLVQPVGSPLSLECTVEGTSNPNLYWYRQAAGRGLQLLFYSVGIGQISSEVPQNLSASRPQDRQFILSSKKLLLSDSGFYLCAWSVASLRDTQYFGPGTRLTVL.

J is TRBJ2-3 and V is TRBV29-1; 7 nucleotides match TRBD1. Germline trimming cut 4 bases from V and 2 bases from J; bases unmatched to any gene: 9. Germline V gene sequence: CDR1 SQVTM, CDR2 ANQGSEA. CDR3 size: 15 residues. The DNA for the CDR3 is TGCAGCGTTGGGGCTGAGGGGGCGCCCACAGATACGCAGTATTTT. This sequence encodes CSVGAEGAPTDTQYF.

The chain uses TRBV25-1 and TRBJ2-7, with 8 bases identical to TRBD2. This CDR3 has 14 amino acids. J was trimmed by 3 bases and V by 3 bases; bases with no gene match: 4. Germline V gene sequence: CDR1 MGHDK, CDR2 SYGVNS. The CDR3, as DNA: TGTGCCAGCAGTGACGGACTAGCAGGCTACGAGCAGTACTTC. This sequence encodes CASSDGLAGYEQYF.

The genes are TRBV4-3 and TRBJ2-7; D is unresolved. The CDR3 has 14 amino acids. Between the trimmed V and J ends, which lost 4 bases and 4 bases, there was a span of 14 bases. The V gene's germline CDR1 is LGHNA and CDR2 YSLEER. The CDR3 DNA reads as TGCGCCAGCAGCCCGTCAGCGCCGGATTACGAGCAGTACTTC. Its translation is CASSPSAPDYEQYF.

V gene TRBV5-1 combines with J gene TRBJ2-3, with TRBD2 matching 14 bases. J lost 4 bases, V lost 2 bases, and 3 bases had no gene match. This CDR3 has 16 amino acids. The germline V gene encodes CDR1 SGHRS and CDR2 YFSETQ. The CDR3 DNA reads TGCGCCAGCAGCTTCGGGACTAGCGGGAGTGCAGATACGCAGTATTTT. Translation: CASSFGTSGSADTQYF.

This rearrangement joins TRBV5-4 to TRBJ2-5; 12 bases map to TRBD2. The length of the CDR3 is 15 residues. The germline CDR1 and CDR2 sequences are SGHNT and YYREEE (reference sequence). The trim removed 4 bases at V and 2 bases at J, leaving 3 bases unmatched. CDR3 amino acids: CASSTGLAGQETQYF. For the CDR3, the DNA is TGTGCCAGCAGCACCGGACTAGCGGGACAAGAGACCCAGTACTTC. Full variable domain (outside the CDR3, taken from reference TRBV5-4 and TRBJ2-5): ETGVTQSPTHLIKTRGQQVTLRCSSQSGHNTVSWYQQALGQGPQFIFQYYREEENGRGNFPPRFSGLQFPNYSSELNVNALELDDSALYLCASSTGLAGQETQYFGPGTRLLVL.

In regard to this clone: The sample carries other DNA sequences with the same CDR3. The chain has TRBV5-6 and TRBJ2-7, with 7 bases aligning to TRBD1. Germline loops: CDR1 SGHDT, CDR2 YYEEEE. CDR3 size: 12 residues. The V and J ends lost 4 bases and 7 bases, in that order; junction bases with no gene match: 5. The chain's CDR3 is CASSRDRGEQYF. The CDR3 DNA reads TGTGCCAGCAGCCGGGACAGAGGGGAGCAGTACTTC.

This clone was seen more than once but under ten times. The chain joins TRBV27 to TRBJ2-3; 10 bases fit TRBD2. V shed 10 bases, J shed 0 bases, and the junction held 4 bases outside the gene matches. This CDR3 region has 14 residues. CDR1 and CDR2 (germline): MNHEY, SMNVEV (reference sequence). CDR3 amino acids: CATRLAGSTDTQYF. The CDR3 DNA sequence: TGTGCCACCAGACTAGCGGGCAGCACAGATACGCAGTATTTT.

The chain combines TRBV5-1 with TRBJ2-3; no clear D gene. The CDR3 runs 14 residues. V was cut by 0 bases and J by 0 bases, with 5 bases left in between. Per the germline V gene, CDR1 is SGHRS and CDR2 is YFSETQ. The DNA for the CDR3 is TGCGCCAGCAGCTTGGTCTCTAGCACAGATACGCAGTATTTT. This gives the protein CASSLVSSTDTQYF.

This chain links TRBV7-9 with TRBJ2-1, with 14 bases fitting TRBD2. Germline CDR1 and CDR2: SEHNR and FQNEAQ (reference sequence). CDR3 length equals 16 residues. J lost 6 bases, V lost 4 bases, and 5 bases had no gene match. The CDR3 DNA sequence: TGTGCCAGCAGCTCTCAGACTAGCGGGAGGGGCAATGAGCAGTTCTTC. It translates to CASSSQTSGRGNEQFF. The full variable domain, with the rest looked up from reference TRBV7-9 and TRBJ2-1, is DTGVSQNPRHKITKRGQNVTFRCDPISEHNRLYWYRQTLGQGPEFLTYFQNEAQLEKSRLLSDRFSAERPKGSFSTLEIQRTEQGDSAMYLCASSSQTSGRGNEQFFGPGTRLTVL.

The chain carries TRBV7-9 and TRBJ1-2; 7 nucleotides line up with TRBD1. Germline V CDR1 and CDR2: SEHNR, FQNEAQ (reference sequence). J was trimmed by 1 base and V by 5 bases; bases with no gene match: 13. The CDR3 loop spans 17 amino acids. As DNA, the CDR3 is TGTGCCAGCAGCCTCCTGACAGGGTCGATGGTTAACTATGGCTACACCTTC. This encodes CASSLLTGSMVNYGYTF.

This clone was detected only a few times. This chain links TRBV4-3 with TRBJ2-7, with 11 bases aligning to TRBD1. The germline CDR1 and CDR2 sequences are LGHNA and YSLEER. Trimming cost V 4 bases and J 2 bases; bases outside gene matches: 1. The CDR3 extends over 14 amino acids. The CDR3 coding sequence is TGCGCCAGCAGCCTGGGACAGGGGGCCTACGAGCAGTACTTC. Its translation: CASSLGQGAYEQYF.

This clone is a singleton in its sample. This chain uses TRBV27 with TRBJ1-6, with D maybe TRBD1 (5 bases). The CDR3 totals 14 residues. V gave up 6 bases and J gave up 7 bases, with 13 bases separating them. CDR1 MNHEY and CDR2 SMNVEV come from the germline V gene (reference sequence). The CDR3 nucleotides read TGTGCCAGCAGCCCCAGGGAAAGAAATTCACCCCTCCACTTT. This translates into CASSPRERNSPLHF.

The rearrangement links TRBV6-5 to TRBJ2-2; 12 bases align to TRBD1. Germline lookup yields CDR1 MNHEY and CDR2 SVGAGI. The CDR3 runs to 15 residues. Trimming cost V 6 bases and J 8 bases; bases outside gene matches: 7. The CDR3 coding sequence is TGTGCCAGCAGATCCGGGACAGGGGGCGGGGGGGAGCTGTTTTTT. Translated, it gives CASRSGTGGGGELFF.